The rows below give T cell receptor beta chains drawn from one sample of a study of blood T cell repertoires in COVID-19. Clones were read by immunoSEQ multiplex PCR, and TCRdb kept only the in-frame ones, dropping some. The table has more than 400,000 clones, roughly 88% seen once. The sample comprised peripheral blood. Source of these receptors: a human donor in a cohort sampled during active COVID-19. Each CDR3 is given with its conserved first and last residue. A D gene is named only where the DNA matches it firmly. A row's size may be missing; if present it is once, few, many or a size class.

>NA|TRBV10-2|TRBJ1-2|NA
CASSEGREDYGYTF
TGCGCCAGCAGTGAGGGCAGGGAGGACTATGGCTACACCTTC
>TRBD2|TRBV7-8|TRBJ2-1|NA
CASSLRREILSYNEQFF
TGTGCCAGCAGCTTACGGCGGGAGATTCTATCCTACAATGAGCAGTTCTTC
>NA|TRBV24-1|TRBJ2-3|NA
CATSDFSQRTQYF
TGTGCCACCAGTGATTTCTCCCAGAGGACGCAGTATTTT
>TRBD1|TRBV18|TRBJ1-5|NA
CASSQQGWNQPQHF
TGTGCCAGCTCACAACAGGGGTGGAATCAGCCCCAGCATTTT
>TRBD2|TRBV19|TRBJ2-5|NA
CASTKGTSGRGFQETQYF
TGTGCCTCCACAAAAGGGACTAGCGGGAGGGGTTTCCAAGAGACCCAGTACTTC
>NA|TRBV6-5|TRBJ2-1|NA
CASSYDSRSYNEQFF
TGTGCCAGCAGTTACGACTCCCGAAGCTACAATGAGCAGTTCTTC
>TRBD2|TRBV5-6|TRBJ2-7|NA
CASSYSPGLENYEQYF
TGTGCCAGCAGCTATTCCCCGGGACTAGAGAACTACGAGCAGTACTTC
>TRBD1|TRBV29-1|TRBJ2-5|NA
CSVGQASGTQYF
TGCAGCGTCGGACAGGCGTCGGGGACCCAGTACTTC
>NA|TRBV30|TRBJ2-7|NA
CAWSYQSYEQYF
TGTGCCTGGAGTTACCAGTCCTACGAGCAGTACTTC
>TRBD1|TRBV5-1|TRBJ1-2|NA
CASSGLDRAANYGYTF
TGCGCCAGCAGCGGCTTGGACAGGGCGGCTAACTATGGCTACACCTTC
>TRBD2|TRBV5-4|TRBJ2-1|NA
CASSLGLAGNYNEQFF
TGTGCCAGCAGCTTGGGTCTAGCGGGAAACTACAATGAGCAGTTCTTC
>NA|TRBV6-5|TRBJ1-1|NA
CASSKGDTEAFF
TGTGCCAGCAGCAAAGGGGACACTGAAGCTTTCTTT
>TRBD1|TRBV25-1|TRBJ2-7|NA
CASSESGRGQASEQYF
TGTGCCAGCAGTGAATCGGGAAGGGGGCAAGCGTCCGAGCAGTACTTC
>NA|TRBV11-3|TRBJ2-3|NA
CASSFSGTDLSTDTQYF
TGTGCCAGCAGCTTCTCTGGGACTGATCTAAGCACAGATACGCAGTATTTT
>TRBD1|TRBV9|TRBJ2-5|NA
CASSQQGARMETQYF
TGTGCCAGCAGCCAACAGGGGGCGCGCATGGAGACCCAGTACTTC
>TRBD1|TRBV23-1|TRBJ1-5|once
CASSQGTGKNYGQPQHF
TGCGCCAGCAGTCAAGGGACAGGAAAAAACTATGGTCAGCCCCAGCATTTT
>NA|TRBV4-1|TRBJ2-7|many
CASSQALGGNPTYEQYF
TGCGCCAGCAGCCAGGCCTTAGGGGGAAATCCTACCTACGAGCAGTACTTC
>NA|TRBV7-3|TRBJ2-5|NA
CASSFGGGGQETQYF
TGTGCCAGCAGCTTTGGGGGAGGGGGCCAAGAGACCCAGTACTTC
>TRBD2|TRBV11-2|TRBJ2-3|once
CASSWNGRAPDTQYF
TGTGCCAGCAGCTGGAACGGGAGGGCCCCAGATACGCAGTATTTT
>NA|TRBV5-1|TRBJ2-7|once
CASSLDPSREGEQYF
TGCGCCAGCAGCCTGGACCCATCCCGGGAAGGGGAGCAGTACTTC
>TRBD1|TRBV28|TRBJ1-2|NA
CASSPPPSTGENGYTF
TGTGCCAGCAGTCCCCCCCCTTCGACAGGGGAGAATGGCTACACCTTC
>TRBD1|TRBV6-1|TRBJ2-7|NA
CASSEFGTGPYEQYF
TGTGCCAGCAGTGAATTCGGGACAGGGCCCTACGAGCAGTACTTC
>NA|TRBV6-5|TRBJ1-1|NA
CASSYETTNTEAFF
TGTGCCAGCAGTTACGAGACTACGAACACTGAAGCTTTCTTT
>NA|TRBV19|TRBJ2-2|once
CASSTTGRNTGELFF
TGTGCCAGTAGTACCACAGGGAGGAACACCGGGGAGCTGTTTTTT
>TRBD1|TRBV5-1|TRBJ2-1|NA
CASRPRDRGGNEQFF
TGCGCCAGCAGACCCCGGGACAGGGGGGGCAATGAGCAGTTCTTC
>NA|TRBV18|TRBJ1-1|once
CASSPEVWVYTEAFF
TGTGCCAGCTCACCAGAGGTATGGGTTTACACTGAAGCTTTCTTT
>NA|TRBV9|TRBJ2-3|NA
CASSVGGTGTDTQYF
TGTGCCAGCAGCGTAGGAGGGACTGGCACAGATACGCAGTATTTT
>NA|TRBV27|TRBJ2-3|NA
CASSSGDSRNTQYF
TGTGCCAGCAGTTCAGGGGATAGCAGGAATACGCAGTATTTT
>NA|TRBV19|TRBJ1-1|NA
CASSMTRDTEAFF
TGTGCCAGTAGTATGACCAGGGATACTGAAGCTTTCTTT
>NA|TRBV19|TRBJ1-2|NA
CASSILPQVGYTF
TGTGCCAGTAGTATCCTACCCCAGGTTGGCTACACCTTC
>NA|TRBV21-1|TRBJ2-3|NA
CASSPPSGSNSDTQYF
TGTGCCAGCAGTCCACCTAGCGGGAGTAACTCAGATACGCAGTATTTT